This is a list of T cell receptor beta chains from one sample in a study of T cell repertoires in cytomegalovirus infection. TCRdb re-analysed the reads in MiXCR, keeping a single row per CDR3 protein. The data contain 150,000 to 200,000 distinct CDR3 sequences, around 15% of them singletons. Sequences were obtained from PBMCs. The receptors stem from a human donor in good health (CMV status not recorded). Some clones in this sample may be carry-over from other donors' samples. Both conserved end residues are part of each CDR3. A D gene is named only where the DNA matches it firmly. Clone size, where shown, is once, few, many, or a class for clones that have expanded.

v_gene	j_gene	d_gene	abundance	CDR3nt	CDR3aa
TRBV28	TRBJ2-5	-	few	TGTGCCAGCAGTTTAAGGGACCTTACAAGGACCCAGTACTTC	CASSLRDLTRTQYF
TRBV14	TRBJ1-2	TRBD1	few	TGTGCCAGCAGCCGGGACAGGGAAGGCTACACCTTC	CASSRDREGYTF
TRBV28	TRBJ1-4	-	once	TGTGCCAGCAGTTTCCTTCCGGCCCTTAGGAATGAAAAACTGTTTTTT	CASSFLPALRNEKLFF
TRBV7-6	TRBJ2-1	TRBD2	many	TGTGCCAGCAGCCCTTTTAGCGGGACTTTCAATGAGCAGTTCTTC	CASSPFSGTFNEQFF
TRBV7-3	TRBJ2-7	-	many	TGTGCCAGCAGCTTAAATCGTCAATACGAGCAGTACTTC	CASSLNRQYEQYF
TRBV20-1	TRBJ2-7	-	-	TGCAGTGCTAGAGTTTGGGGCTCCTACGAGCAGTACTTC	CSARVWGSYEQYF
TRBV28	TRBJ1-5	-	many	TGTGCCAGCAGCTCTAATCCCCAGCTTACTCATAGCAATCAGCCCCAGCATTTT	CASSSNPQLTHSNQPQHF
TRBV7-6	TRBJ2-1	TRBD2	many	TGTGCCAGCAGCGTAGCGGGGGGGATCAATGAGCAGTTCTTC	CASSVAGGINEQFF
TRBV10-3	TRBJ1-1	-	-	TGTGCCATCAGTGAAACAGGTACTGAAGCTTTCTTT	CAISETGTEAFF
TRBV7-9	TRBJ2-1	-	many	TGTGCCAGCAGCCTAGCGACACAGGGGTTGAACAATGAGCAGTTCTTC	CASSLATQGLNNEQFF
TRBV7-6	TRBJ2-5	-	-	TGTGCTATTTGGACCCAAGGGGCCCAGTACTTC	CAIWTQGAQYF
TRBV7-9	TRBJ2-7	-	-	TGTGCCAGCAGCCTGACCTCCTACGAGCAGTACTTC	CASSLTSYEQYF
TRBV12-3/TRBV12-4	TRBJ1-2	-	many	TGTGCCAGCAGAAGTTCAGGACAAGTTAATGGCTACACCTTC	CASRSSGQVNGYTF
TRBV7-9	TRBJ1-1	-	many	TGTGCCAGCAGCTTAGTAGGCCACCGGGATAGAGGCACTGAAGCTTTCTTT	CASSLVGHRDRGTEAFF
TRBV6-1	TRBJ1-5	-	many	TGTGCCAGCAGTGGGACAGGCAATCAGCCCCAGCATTTT	CASSGTGNQPQHF
TRBV14	TRBJ2-1	TRBD2	-	TGTGCCAGCAGCTCAAGCGGGGGGGCCGATGAGCAGTTCTTC	CASSSSGGADEQFF
TRBV7-9	TRBJ1-5	-	many	TGTGCCAGCAGCTTGGGACCAACGGGCAATCAGCCCCAGCATTTT	CASSLGPTGNQPQHF
TRBV29-1	TRBJ2-5	-	few	TGCAGCGGGAGGACCGGAGGAGAGACCCAGTACTTC	CSGRTGGETQYF
TRBV12-3/TRBV12-4	TRBJ2-2	-	many	TGTGCCAGCAGTTATGGGGAGCTCAACGGGGAGCTGTTTTTT	CASSYGELNGELFF
TRBV7-3	TRBJ2-3	TRBD1	-	TGTGCCAGCAGCCACGGAGGGACAGGGCCCGGATATACGCAGTATTTT	CASSHGGTGPGYTQYF
TRBV7-2	TRBJ1-2	-	many	TGTGCCAGCAGCTTAGAAGGTTCAACTAACTATGGCTACACCTTC	CASSLEGSTNYGYTF
TRBV5-4	TRBJ2-1	TRBD2	-	TGTGCCAGCAACCCGGCGCTAGCGGAATTCAATGAGCAGTTCTTC	CASNPALAEFNEQFF
TRBV7-2	TRBJ2-7	-	few	TGTGCCAGCAGCTTAGTTACAGGCTACGAGCAGTACTTC	CASSLVTGYEQYF
TRBV5-1	TRBJ1-2	TRBD1	few	TGCGCCAGCAGCCCAGGGGGCCGGCTCGAGTCAAGCGGCTACACCTTC	CASSPGGRLESSGYTF
TRBV12-3/TRBV12-4	TRBJ2-1	-	few	TGTGCCAGCAGAAGAGGGTACAATGAGCAGTTCTTC	CASRRGYNEQFF
TRBV7-9	TRBJ2-7	TRBD1	many	TGTGCCAGCAGCCCTGCCGGGACAGGGGGATACGAGCAGTACTTC	CASSPAGTGGYEQYF
TRBV28	TRBJ2-3	-	many	TGTGCCAGCAGTTTATCTCCAGTCCGCACAGATACGCAGTATTTT	CASSLSPVRTDTQYF
TRBV20-1	TRBJ2-1	TRBD2	many	TGCAGTGCTAGAGCCCCCAGCGGGAGTGGGAACAATGAGCAGTTCTTC	CSARAPSGSGNNEQFF
TRBV6-2/TRBV6-3	TRBJ1-1	TRBD1	few	TGTGCCAGCAATGACAGGGGGCTAACTGAAGCTTTCTTT	CASNDRGLTEAFF